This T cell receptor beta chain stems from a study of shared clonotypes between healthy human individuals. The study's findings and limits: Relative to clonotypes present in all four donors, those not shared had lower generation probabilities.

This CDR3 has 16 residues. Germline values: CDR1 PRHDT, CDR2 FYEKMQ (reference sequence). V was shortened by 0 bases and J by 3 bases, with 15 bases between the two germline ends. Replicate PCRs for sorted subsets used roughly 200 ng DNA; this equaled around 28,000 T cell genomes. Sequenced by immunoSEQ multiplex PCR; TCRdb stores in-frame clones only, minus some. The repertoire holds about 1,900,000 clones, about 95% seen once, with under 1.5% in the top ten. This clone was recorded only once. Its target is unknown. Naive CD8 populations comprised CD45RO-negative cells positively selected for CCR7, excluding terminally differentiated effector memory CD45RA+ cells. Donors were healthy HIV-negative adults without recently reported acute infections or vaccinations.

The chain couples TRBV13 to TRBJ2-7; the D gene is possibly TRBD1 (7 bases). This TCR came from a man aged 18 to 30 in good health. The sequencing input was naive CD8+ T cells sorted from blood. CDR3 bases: TGTGCCAGCAGCTTAGGCCTATCAGGGGGGATCTACGAGCAGTACTTC. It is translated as CASSLGLSGGIYEQYF.